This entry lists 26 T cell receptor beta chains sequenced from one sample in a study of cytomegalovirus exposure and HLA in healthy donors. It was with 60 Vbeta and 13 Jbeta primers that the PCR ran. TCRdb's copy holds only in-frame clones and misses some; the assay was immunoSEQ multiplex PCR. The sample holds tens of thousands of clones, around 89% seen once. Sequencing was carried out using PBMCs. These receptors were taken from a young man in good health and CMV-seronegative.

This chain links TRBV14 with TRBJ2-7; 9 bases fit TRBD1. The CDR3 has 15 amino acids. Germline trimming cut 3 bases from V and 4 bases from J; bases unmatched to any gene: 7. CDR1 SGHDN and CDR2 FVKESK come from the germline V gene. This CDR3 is CASSQGTGKGYEQYF. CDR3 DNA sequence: TGTGCCAGCAGCCAGGGGACAGGGAAAGGGTACGAGCAGTACTTC. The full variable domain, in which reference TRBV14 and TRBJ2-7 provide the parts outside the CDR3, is EAGVTQFPSHSVIEKGQTVTLRCDPISGHDNLYWYRRVMGKEIKFLLHFVKESKQDESGMPNNRFLAERTGGTYSTLKVQPAELEDSGVYFCASSQGTGKGYEQYFGPGTRLTVT.

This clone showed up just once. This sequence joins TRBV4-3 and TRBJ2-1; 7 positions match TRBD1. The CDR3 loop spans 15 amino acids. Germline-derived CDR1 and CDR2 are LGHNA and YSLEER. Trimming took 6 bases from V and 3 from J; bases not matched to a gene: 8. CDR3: CASSRDRVGYNEQFF. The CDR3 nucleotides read TGCGCCAGCAGTCGCGACAGGGTTGGCTACAATGAGCAGTTCTTC.

The chain's CDR3 is CATSRAYYEQYF. The CDR3 DNA sequence: TGTGCCACCAGCAGGGCTTACTACGAGCAGTACTTC. The chain recombines TRBV15 with TRBJ2-7; D is unresolved. The V end lost 3 bases, the J end lost 3 bases, and 6 bases lay between the germline ends. The CDR3 has 12 residues. From germline, CDR1 is LNHNV and CDR2 YYDKDF (reference sequence).

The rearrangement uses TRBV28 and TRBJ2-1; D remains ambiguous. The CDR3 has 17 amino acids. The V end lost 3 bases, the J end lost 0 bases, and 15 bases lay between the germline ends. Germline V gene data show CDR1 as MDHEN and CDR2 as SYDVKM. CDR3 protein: CASSLSLRSSSYNEQFF. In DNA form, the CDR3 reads TGTGCCAGCAGTTTGTCCCTCCGGTCGAGCTCCTACAATGAGCAGTTCTTC.

The CDR3 nucleotides are TGTGCCAGCAGTTTAAGACAGGGGATCGTGGGGAATGAAAAACTGTTTTTT. This encodes CASSLRQGIVGNEKLFF. The chain has TRBV27 and TRBJ1-4; 8 bases fit TRBD1. This CDR3 has 17 residues. Losses at the gene ends were 2 bases for V and 5 bases for J; bases not matched to a gene: 10. Germline CDR1 and CDR2: MNHEY and SMNVEV (reference sequence).

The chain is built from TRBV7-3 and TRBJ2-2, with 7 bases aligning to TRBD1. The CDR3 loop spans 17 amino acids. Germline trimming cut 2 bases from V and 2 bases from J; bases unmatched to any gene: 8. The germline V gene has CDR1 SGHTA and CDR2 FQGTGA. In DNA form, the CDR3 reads TGTGCCAGCAGCTTACCACGGACAGGTCCTAACACCGGGGAGCTGTTTTTT. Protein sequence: CASSLPRTGPNTGELFF.

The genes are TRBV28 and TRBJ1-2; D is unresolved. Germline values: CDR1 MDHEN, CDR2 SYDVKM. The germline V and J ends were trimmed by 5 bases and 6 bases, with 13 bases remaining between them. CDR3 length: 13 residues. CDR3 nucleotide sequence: TGTGCCAGCAGTGAGGTTGTTACCAATGGCTACACCTTC. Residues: CASSEVVTNGYTF.

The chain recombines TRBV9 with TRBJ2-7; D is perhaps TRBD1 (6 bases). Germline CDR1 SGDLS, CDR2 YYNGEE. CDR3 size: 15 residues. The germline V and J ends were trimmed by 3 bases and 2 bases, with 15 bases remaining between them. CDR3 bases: TGTGCCAGCAGCGCCACAGGGTCAGGGACCTACGAGCAGTACTTC. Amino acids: CASSATGSGTYEQYF.

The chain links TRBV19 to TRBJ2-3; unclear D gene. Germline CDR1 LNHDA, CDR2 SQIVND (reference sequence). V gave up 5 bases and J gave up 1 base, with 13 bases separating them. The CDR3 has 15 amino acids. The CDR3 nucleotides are TGTGCCAGTAGTCGTTCGAGAATTGGCACAGATACGCAGTATTTT. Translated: CASSRSRIGTDTQYF.

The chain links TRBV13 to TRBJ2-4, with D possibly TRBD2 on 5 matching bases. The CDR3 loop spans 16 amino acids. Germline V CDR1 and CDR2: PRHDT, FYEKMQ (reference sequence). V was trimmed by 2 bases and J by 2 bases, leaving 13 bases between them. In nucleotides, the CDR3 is TGTGCCAGCAGCTTAACTCCAAGGAGGCCCAAAAACATTCAGTACTTC. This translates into CASSLTPRRPKNIQYF.

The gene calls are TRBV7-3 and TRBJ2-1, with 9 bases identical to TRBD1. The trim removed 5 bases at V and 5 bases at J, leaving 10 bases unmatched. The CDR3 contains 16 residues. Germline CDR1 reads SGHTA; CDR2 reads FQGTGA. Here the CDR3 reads CASSRSPGQGDNEQFF. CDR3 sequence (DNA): TGTGCCAGCAGCCGATCCCCGGGACAGGGCGACAATGAGCAGTTCTTC.

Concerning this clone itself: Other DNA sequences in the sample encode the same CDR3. CDR3 protein: CASSQRHPGQAYEQYF. The CDR3 DNA reads TGTGCCAGCAGCCAACGCCACCCGGGACAGGCCTACGAGCAGTACTTC. The chain employs TRBV7-2 and TRBJ2-7, with TRBD1 identical over 8 bases. The V segment lost 5 bases and the J segment 2 bases; nucleotides outside the gene matches: 11. CDR3 length equals 16 residues. Germline loops: CDR1 SGHTA, CDR2 FQGNSA.

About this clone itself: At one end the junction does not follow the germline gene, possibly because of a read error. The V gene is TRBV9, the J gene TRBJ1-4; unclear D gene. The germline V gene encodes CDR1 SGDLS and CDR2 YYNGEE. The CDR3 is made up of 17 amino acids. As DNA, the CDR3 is TGTGCCAGCAGCGTTTTTCTGGAGCGGCAGGTGAATGAAAAACTGCTTTTT. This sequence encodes CASSVFLERQVNEKLLF.

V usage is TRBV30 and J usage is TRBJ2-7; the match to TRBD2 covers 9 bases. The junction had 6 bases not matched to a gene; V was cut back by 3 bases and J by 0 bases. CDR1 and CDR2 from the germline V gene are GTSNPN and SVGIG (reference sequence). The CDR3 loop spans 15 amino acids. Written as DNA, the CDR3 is TGTGCCTGGAGCCCACTAGCGGGTGGCTCCTACGAGCAGTACTTC. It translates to CAWSPLAGGSYEQYF.

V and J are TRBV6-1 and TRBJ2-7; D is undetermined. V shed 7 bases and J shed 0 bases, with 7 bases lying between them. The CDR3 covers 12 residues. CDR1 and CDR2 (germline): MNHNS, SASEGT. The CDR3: CASTGHSYEQYF. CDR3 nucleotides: TGTGCCAGCACGGGTCACTCCTACGAGCAGTACTTC.

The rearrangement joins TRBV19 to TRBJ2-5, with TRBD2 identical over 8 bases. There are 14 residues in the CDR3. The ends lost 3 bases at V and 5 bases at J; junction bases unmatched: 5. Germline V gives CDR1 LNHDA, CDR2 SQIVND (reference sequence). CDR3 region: CASSIGGAPETQYF. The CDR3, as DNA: TGTGCCAGTAGTATCGGGGGGGCCCCGGAGACCCAGTACTTC.

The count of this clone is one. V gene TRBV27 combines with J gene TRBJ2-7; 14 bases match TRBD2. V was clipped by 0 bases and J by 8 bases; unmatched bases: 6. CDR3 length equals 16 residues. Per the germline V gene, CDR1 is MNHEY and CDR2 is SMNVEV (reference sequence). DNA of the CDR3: TGTGCCAGCAGTTTATCGCGACTAGCGGGAGGGTATAAGCAGTACTTC. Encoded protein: CASSLSRLAGGYKQYF.

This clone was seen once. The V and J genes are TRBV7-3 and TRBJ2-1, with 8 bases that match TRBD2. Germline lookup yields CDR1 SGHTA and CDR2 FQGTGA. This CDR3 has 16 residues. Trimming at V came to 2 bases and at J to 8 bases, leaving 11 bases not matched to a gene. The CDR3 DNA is TGTGCCAGCAGCTTATCAGGGGCGGGAGGAGTGCATGAGCAGTTCTTC. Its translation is CASSLSGAGGVHEQFF. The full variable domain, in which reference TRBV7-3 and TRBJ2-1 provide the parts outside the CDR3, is GAGVSQTPSNKVTEKGKYVELRCDPISGHTALYWYRQSLGQGPEFLIYFQGTGAADDSGLPNDRFFAVRPEGSVSTLKIQRTERGDSAVYLCASSLSGAGGVHEQFFGPGTRLTVL.

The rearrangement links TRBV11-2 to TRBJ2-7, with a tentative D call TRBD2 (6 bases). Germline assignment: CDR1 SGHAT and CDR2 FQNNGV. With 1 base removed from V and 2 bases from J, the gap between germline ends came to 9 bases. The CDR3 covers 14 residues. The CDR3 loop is CASSLGGVPYEQYF. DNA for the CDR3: TGTGCCAGCAGCTTAGGGGGGGTCCCCTACGAGCAGTACTTC.

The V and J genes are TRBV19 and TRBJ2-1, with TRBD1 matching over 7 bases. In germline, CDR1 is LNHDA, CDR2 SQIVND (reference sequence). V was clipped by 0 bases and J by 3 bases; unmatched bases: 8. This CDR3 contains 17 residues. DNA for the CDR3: TGTGCCAGTAGTATAGAAGGGGGCCGCTCCTTCTACAATGAGCAGTTCTTC. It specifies CASSIEGGRSFYNEQFF.

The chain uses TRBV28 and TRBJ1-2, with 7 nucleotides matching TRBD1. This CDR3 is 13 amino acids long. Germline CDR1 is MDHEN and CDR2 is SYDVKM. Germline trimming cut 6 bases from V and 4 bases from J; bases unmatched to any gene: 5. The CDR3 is CASSPDRAYGYTF. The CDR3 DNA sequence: TGTGCCAGCAGCCCAGACAGGGCCTATGGCTACACCTTC.

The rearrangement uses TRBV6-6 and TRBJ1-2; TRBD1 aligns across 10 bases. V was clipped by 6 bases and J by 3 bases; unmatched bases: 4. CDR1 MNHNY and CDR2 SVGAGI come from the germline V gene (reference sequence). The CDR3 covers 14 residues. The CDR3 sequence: CASRAGTGDYGYTF. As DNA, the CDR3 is TGTGCCAGCAGAGCCGGGACAGGGGACTATGGCTACACCTTC.

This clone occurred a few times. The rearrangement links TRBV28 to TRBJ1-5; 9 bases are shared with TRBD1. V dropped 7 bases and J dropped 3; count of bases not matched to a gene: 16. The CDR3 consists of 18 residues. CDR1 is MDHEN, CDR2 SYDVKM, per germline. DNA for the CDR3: TGTGCCAGCATCCACGCCACCGGGACAGGGTCCTTCAATCAGCCCCAGCATTTT. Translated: CASIHATGTGSFNQPQHF. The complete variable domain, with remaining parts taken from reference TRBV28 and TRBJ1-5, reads DVKVTQSSRYLVKRTGEKVFLECVQDMDHENMFWYRQDPGLGLRLIYFSYDVKMKEKGDIPEGYSVSREKKERFSLILESASTNQTSMYLCASIHATGTGSFNQPQHFGDGTRLSIL.

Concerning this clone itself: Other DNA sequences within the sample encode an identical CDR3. This CDR3 is CASSLTGNGYTF. CDR3 nucleotides: TGTGCCAGCAGTCTGACAGGGAACGGCTACACCTTC. The chain links TRBV27 to TRBJ1-2; 7 bases agree with TRBD1. This CDR3 is 12 amino acids long. V gave up 5 bases and J gave up 8 bases; unmatched junction bases: 5. Germline V gives CDR1 MNHEY, CDR2 SMNVEV (reference sequence).

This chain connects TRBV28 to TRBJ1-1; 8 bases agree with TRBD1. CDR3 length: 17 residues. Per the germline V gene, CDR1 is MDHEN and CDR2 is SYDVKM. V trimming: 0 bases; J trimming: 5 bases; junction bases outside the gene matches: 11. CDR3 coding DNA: TGTGCCAGCAGTTTATGGGACCCCGCAGGGGGCCGGACTGAAGCTTTCTTT. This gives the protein CASSLWDPAGGRTEAFF. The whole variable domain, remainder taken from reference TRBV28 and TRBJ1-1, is DVKVTQSSRYLVKRTGEKVFLECVQDMDHENMFWYRQDPGLGLRLIYFSYDVKMKEKGDIPEGYSVSREKKERFSLILESASTNQTSMYLCASSLWDPAGGRTEAFFGQGTRLTVV.

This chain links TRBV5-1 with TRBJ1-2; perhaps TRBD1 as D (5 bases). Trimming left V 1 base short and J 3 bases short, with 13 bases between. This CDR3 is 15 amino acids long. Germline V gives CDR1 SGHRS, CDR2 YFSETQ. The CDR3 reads CASSLSPGIYYGYTF. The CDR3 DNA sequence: TGCGCCAGCAGCTTGAGTCCAGGGATTTACTATGGCTACACCTTC.